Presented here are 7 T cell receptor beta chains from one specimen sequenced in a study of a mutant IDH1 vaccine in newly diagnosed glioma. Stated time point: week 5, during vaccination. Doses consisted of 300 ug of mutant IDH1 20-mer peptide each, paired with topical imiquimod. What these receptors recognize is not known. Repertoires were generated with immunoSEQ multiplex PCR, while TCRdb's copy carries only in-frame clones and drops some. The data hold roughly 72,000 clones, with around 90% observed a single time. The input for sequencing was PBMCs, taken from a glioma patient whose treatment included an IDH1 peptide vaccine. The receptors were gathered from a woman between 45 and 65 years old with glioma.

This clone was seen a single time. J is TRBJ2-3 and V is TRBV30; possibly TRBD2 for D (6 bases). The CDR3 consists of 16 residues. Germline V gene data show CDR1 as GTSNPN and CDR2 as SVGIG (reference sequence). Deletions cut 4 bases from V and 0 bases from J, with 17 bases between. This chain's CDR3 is CAWTPLAVSSTDTQYF. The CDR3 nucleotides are TGTGCCTGGACCCCGTTAGCGGTTAGTAGCACAGATACGCAGTATTTT.

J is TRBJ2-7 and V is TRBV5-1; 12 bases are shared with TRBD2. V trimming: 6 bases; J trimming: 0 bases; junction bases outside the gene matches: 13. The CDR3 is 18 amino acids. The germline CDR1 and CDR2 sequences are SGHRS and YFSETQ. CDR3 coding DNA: TGCGCCAGCACCCAAGGCCGGACTAGCGGGGTTAACTCCTACGAGCAGTACTTC. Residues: CASTQGRTSGVNSYEQYF.

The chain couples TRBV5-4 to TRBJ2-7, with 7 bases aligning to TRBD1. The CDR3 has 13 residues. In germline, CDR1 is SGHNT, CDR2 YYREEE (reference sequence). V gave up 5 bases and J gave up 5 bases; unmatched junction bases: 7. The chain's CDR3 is CASREQGGHEQYF. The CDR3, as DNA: TGTGCCAGCAGGGAGCAAGGGGGCCACGAGCAGTACTTC.

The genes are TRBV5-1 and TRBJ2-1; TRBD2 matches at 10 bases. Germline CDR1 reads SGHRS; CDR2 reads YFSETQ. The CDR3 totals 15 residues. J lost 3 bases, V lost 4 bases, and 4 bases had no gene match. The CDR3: CASSLGLASYNEQFF. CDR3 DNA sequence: TGCGCCAGCAGCCTGGGACTAGCGAGCTACAATGAGCAGTTCTTC.

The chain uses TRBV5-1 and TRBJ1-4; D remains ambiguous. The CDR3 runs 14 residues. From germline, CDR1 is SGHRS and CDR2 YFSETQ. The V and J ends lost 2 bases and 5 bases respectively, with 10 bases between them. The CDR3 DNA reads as TGCGCCAGCAGCTTCAGATCCTCGAATGAAAAACTGTTTTTT. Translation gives CASSFRSSNEKLFF.

The CDR3 nucleotides read TGTGCCAGCAAGGCGGCATCAAGCACAGATACGCAGTATTTT. Its translation: CASKAASSTDTQYF. The rearrangement links TRBV5-6 to TRBJ2-3; no firm D call. V lost 6 bases and J 0 bases, leaving 11 bases between the germline ends. Looked up from germline, CDR1 is SGHDT and CDR2 is YYEEEE. The CDR3 has 14 residues.

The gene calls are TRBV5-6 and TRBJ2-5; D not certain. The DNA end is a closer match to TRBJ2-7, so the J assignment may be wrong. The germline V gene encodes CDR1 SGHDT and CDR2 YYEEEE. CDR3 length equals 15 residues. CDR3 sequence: CASSLAARDPYEQYF. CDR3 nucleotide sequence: TGTGCCAGCAGCTTGGCTGCCCGTGACCCCTACGAGCAGTACTTC.